The 32 T cell receptor beta chains given below trace back to one sample, sequenced in a study of CD8 T cells in ankylosing spondylitis. General observations from the study: Ankylosing spondylitis blood seemed to carry a telltale TCR beta motif made of under ten highly homologous variants.

TCRdb called the 5' RACE reads again in MiXCR, with one record for every CDR3 protein. This sample has a few hundred thousand distinct CDR3 sequences, with about 20% found just once. Which antigens these TCRs recognize remains unknown. The specimen sequenced was blood, either unsorted or a sorted T cell fraction (not recorded which). The source of these receptors is a male donor with ankylosing spondylitis.

The CDR3 DNA sequence: TGTGCCAGCAGCCAACCCTCTCCAGGGTCAACTAATGAAAAACTGTTTTTT. Its protein product is CASSQPSPGSTNEKLFF. J is TRBJ1-4 and V is TRBV14, with D possibly being TRBD1 (5 bases). The CDR3 covers 17 residues. Per germline, CDR1 SGHDN and CDR2 FVKESK. V dropped 2 bases and J dropped 0 bases, with 13 bases sitting between them.

CDR3 DNA sequence: TGCAGCGCAACACAGGGGGCTCCCTTCTATGGCTACACCTTC. Translated: CSATQGAPFYGYTF. This chain joins TRBV29-1 and TRBJ1-2; 9 nucleotides align to TRBD1. V gave up 7 bases and J gave up 4 bases; unmatched junction bases: 10. Germline V gene sequence: CDR1 SQVTM, CDR2 ANQGSEA. This CDR3 is 14 amino acids long.

This clonotype showed up just a few times. DNA for the CDR3: TGTGCCAGTAGCTCTACTCAGGGGGGTACTGAAGCTTTCTTT. Its translation is CASSSTQGGTEAFF. The chain employs TRBV19 and TRBJ1-1, with 7 bases identical to TRBD1. J lost 5 bases, V lost 6 bases, and 9 bases had no gene match. From germline, CDR1 is LNHDA and CDR2 SQIVND (reference sequence). CDR3 length: 14 residues.

The V and J genes are TRBV18 and TRBJ2-1; D ambiguous. In germline, CDR1 is KGHSH, CDR2 LQKENI. The CDR3 is 15 residues long. V was trimmed by 1 base and J by 5 bases, leaving 12 bases between them. CDR3 amino acids: CASSPLGLLNNEQFF. DNA of the CDR3: TGTGCCAGCTCACCACTTGGGCTCCTTAACAATGAGCAGTTCTTC.

The chain has TRBV5-1 and TRBJ2-2; 8 bases fit TRBD1. CDR3 size: 16 residues. J lost 3 bases, V lost 0 bases, and 4 bases had no gene match. The germline V gene encodes CDR1 SGHRS and CDR2 YFSETQ. The CDR3 protein is CASSLAQGADTGELFF. The CDR3 region has the DNA TGCGCCAGCAGCTTGGCCCAGGGGGCTGACACCGGGGAGCTGTTTTTT.

This clonotype was seen a few times. The CDR3 DNA sequence: TGCGCCAGCAGCTTCTTGGGGGCAATGAACACTGAAGCTTTCTTT. It yields the protein CASSFLGAMNTEAFF. The chain employs TRBV5-1 and TRBJ1-1, with D perhaps TRBD1 (6 bases). The CDR3 contains 15 residues. Trimming removed 2 bases from V and 0 bases from J, with 11 bases in between. Germline V lookup: CDR1 SGHRS, CDR2 YFSETQ.

The J gene is TRBJ2-7, the V gene TRBV9; 11 bases agree with TRBD1. V dropped 4 bases and J dropped 9; count of bases not matched to a gene: 12. The CDR3 loop spans 15 amino acids. CDR1 is SGDLS, CDR2 YYNGEE, per germline. The DNA of the CDR3 is TGTGCCAGCAGCCCCCGGGACAGGGGGGATTTCGGGCAGTACTTC. Encoded protein: CASSPRDRGDFGQYF.

The CDR3 DNA sequence: TGCAGTGCTGCACGACTACGGATCACAGATACGCAGTATTTT. Translating gives CSAARLRITDTQYF. The chain links TRBV20-1 to TRBJ2-3; tentative D call: TRBD2 (5 bases). V gave up 5 bases and J gave up 2 bases, with 14 bases separating them. The CDR3 extends over 14 amino acids. In germline, CDR1 is DFQATT, CDR2 SNEGSKA (reference sequence).

This chain links TRBV6-2 or TRBV6-3 with TRBJ2-1; D is undetermined. V lost 3 bases to trimming and J lost 4 bases, with 10 bases between them. Per the germline V gene, CDR1 is MNHEY and CDR2 is SVGEGT. The CDR3 runs to 14 residues. CDR3 DNA sequence: TGTGCCAGCAGTTATTACATTGGGTACAATGAGCAGTTCTTC. Translated: CASSYYIGYNEQFF.

This clonotype was detected only a few times. This CDR3 is CSARRGRSYNEQFF. For the CDR3, the DNA is TGCAGTGCTAGACGAGGCAGATCCTACAATGAGCAGTTCTTC. The V and J genes are TRBV20-1 and TRBJ2-1, with D hard to call. Germline values: CDR1 DFQATT, CDR2 SNEGSKA (reference sequence). Between the trimmed V and J ends, which lost 2 bases and 1 base, there was a span of 9 bases. This CDR3 comprises 14 residues.

The rearrangement uses TRBV7-8 and TRBJ2-7, with D unresolved. This CDR3 is 16 amino acids long. The V gene lost 0 bases and the J gene lost 4 bases, with 16 bases spanning the gap. CDR1 is SGHVS, CDR2 FQNEAQ, per germline. Here the CDR3 DNA reads TGTGCCAGCAGCTTAGCGACGGACCCAACAAATTACGAGCAGTACTTC. Translated, it gives CASSLATDPTNYEQYF.

The rearrangement links TRBV10-3 to TRBJ1-6; 7 positions match TRBD1. CDR1 and CDR2 from the germline V gene are ENHRY and SYGVKD. This CDR3 is 14 amino acids long. The ends lost 6 bases at V and 8 bases at J; junction bases unmatched: 7. For the CDR3, the DNA is TGTGCCATCAGGAGGACAGGAGGGGATTCACCCCTCCACTTT. Its translation: CAIRRTGGDSPLHF.

The rearrangement uses TRBV7-3 and TRBJ2-1; D unresolved. This CDR3 contains 14 residues. V was trimmed by 2 bases and J by 6 bases, leaving 11 bases between them. The germline V gene encodes CDR1 SGHTA and CDR2 FQGTGA. The CDR3 DNA reads TGTGCCAGCAGCTTATCGGTGGTGACCAATGAGCAGTTCTTC. Residues: CASSLSVVTNEQFF.

This clonotype came up a few times. The chain joins TRBV28 to TRBJ2-1, with 10 bases lining up with TRBD2. V dropped 6 bases and J dropped 9; count of bases not matched to a gene: 11. CDR1 and CDR2 from the germline V gene are MDHEN and SYDVKM. The CDR3 extends over 15 amino acids. Written as DNA, the CDR3 is TGTGCCAGCAGCCACCTAGCGGGAGTGGTTAGTGAGCAGTTCTTC. The encoded protein is CASSHLAGVVSEQFF. The full variable domain, rest sourced from reference TRBV28 and TRBJ2-1, is DVKVTQSSRYLVKRTGEKVFLECVQDMDHENMFWYRQDPGLGLRLIYFSYDVKMKEKGDIPEGYSVSREKKERFSLILESASTNQTSMYLCASSHLAGVVSEQFFGPGTRLTVL.

This clonotype has more than one count but fewer than ten. The rearrangement joins TRBV3-1 to TRBJ1-4; D ambiguous. Germline-derived CDR1 and CDR2 are LGHDT and YNNKEL (reference sequence). The ends were cut back, 2 bases at V and 5 bases at J, with 6 bases in the middle. The CDR3 spans 13 residues. The DNA of the CDR3 is TGTGCCAGCAGCCAATGGCAGAATGAAAAACTGTTTTTT. Encoded protein: CASSQWQNEKLFF.

This clonotype was detected a few times. V is TRBV7-6 and J is TRBJ2-5, with 10 bases identical to TRBD2. Trimming took 5 bases from V and 5 from J; bases not matched to a gene: 17. The CDR3 is 18 residues long. Germline CDR1 and CDR2: SGHVS and FNYEAQ. Here the CDR3 reads CASSPDTGTSAQGETQYF. The CDR3 DNA follows: TGTGCCAGCAGCCCAGATACCGGGACTAGCGCTCAGGGGGAGACCCAGTACTTC.

A few counts support this clonotype. Written as DNA, the CDR3 is TGCGCCAGCAGTGAGTCGAATTTGGGACTAGCGGGACACAATGAGCAGTTCTTC. The encoded protein is CASSESNLGLAGHNEQFF. The chain has TRBV10-1 and TRBJ2-1; 13 bases map to TRBD2. The ends lost 0 bases at V and 5 bases at J; junction bases unmatched: 7. Germline CDR1 reads WNHNN; CDR2 reads SYGVQD (reference sequence). The CDR3 contains 18 residues.

A few counts support this clonotype. The chain couples TRBV29-1 to TRBJ1-2; TRBD1 matches 10 bases. V lost 6 bases, J lost 3 bases, and 10 bases stayed unmatched. The CDR3 is 15 amino acids. Germline assignment: CDR1 SQVTM and CDR2 ANQGSEA. Here the CDR3 DNA reads TGCAGCGTGCTTCCGGGACAGGGGACCTACTATGGCTACACCTTC. Its protein is CSVLPGQGTYYGYTF.

This chain links TRBV7-3 with TRBJ2-7; D is tentatively TRBD1 or TRBD2 (6 bases each). Germline assignment: CDR1 SGHTA and CDR2 FQGTGA. Trimming removed 5 bases at V and 5 bases at J, with 19 bases between. CDR3 length: 15 amino acids. CDR3: CASSPEGGADNEQYF. In nucleotides, the CDR3 is TGTGCCAGCAGCCCAGAGGGGGGCGCGGACAACGAGCAGTACTTC.

The rearrangement uses TRBV25-1 and TRBJ1-4; tentative D call: TRBD1 (6 bases). The CDR3 loop spans 15 amino acids. The germline V and J ends were trimmed by 4 bases and 3 bases, with 12 bases remaining between them. Per the germline V gene, CDR1 is MGHDK and CDR2 is SYGVNS. The CDR3 protein is CASSGTGNSNEKLFF. DNA of the CDR3: TGTGCCAGCAGTGGAACAGGGAATTCTAATGAAAAACTGTTTTTT.

V gene TRBV27 combines with J gene TRBJ2-7; unclear D gene. The V gene's germline CDR1 is MNHEY and CDR2 SMNVEV (reference sequence). The CDR3 has 15 residues. Trimming stripped 3 bases from V and 2 bases from J, with 14 bases between. The CDR3 nucleotides are TGTGCCAGCAGTTTCTCCTTCCAGCAGACCTACGAGCAGTACTTC. This translates into CASSFSFQQTYEQYF.

The chain links TRBV20-1 to TRBJ2-4; 9 bases line up with TRBD2. CDR1 and CDR2 from the germline V gene are DFQATT and SNEGSKA (reference sequence). The CDR3 spans 14 residues. The V gene end was trimmed by 5 bases and the J gene end by 0 bases; junction bases not matched to a gene: 2. CDR3 coding DNA: TGCAGTGCTCTAGCGGGGCTAGCCAAAAACATTCAGTACTTC. Translating it yields CSALAGLAKNIQYF.

The V and J genes are TRBV4-3 and TRBJ2-4; a weak D match, TRBD1 (6 bases). V lost 0 bases and J lost 2, with 14 bases in between. This CDR3 is built from 17 residues. Germline V gene data show CDR1 as LGHNA and CDR2 as YSLEER. CDR3: CASSQDLGGETKNIQYF. CDR3 nucleotides: TGCGCCAGCAGCCAAGATCTAGGGGGAGAGACCAAAAACATTCAGTACTTC.

This clonotype was seen a few times. The chain recombines TRBV7-8 with TRBJ2-1; 7 nucleotides align to TRBD1. CDR1 SGHVS and CDR2 FQNEAQ come from the germline V gene. CDR3 size: 14 residues. The V and J ends lost 0 bases and 9 bases, in that order; junction bases with no gene match: 5. The CDR3 DNA follows: TGTGCCAGCAGCTTAGCGGGGACAGTTATTGAGCAGTTCTTC. Its translation: CASSLAGTVIEQFF.

The J gene is TRBJ2-5, the V gene TRBV20-1; D possibly corresponds to TRBD2 (6 bases). In germline, CDR1 is DFQATT, CDR2 SNEGSKA (reference sequence). Trimming left V 5 bases short and J 0 bases short, with 16 bases between. CDR3 length: 15 amino acids. The CDR3 loop is CSAPPSETYQETQYF. CDR3 sequence (DNA): TGCAGTGCTCCGCCTAGCGAAACGTACCAAGAGACCCAGTACTTC.

V gene TRBV19 combines with J gene TRBJ2-7, with D possibly matching TRBD1 (5 bases). Germline assignment: CDR1 LNHDA and CDR2 SQIVND (reference sequence). The CDR3 consists of 13 residues. V was pared by 10 bases and J by 2 bases, with 15 bases between. CDR3 loop: CATSRPRAYEQYF. CDR3 DNA: TGTGCCACCTCACGGCCCAGGGCCTACGAGCAGTACTTC.

J is TRBJ1-5 and V is TRBV28; no firm D call. The CDR3 runs 15 residues. Per germline, CDR1 MDHEN and CDR2 SYDVKM. Trimming stripped 1 base from V and 3 bases from J, with 10 bases between. This CDR3 is CASSLSSFDNQPQHF. In nucleotides, the CDR3 is TGTGCCAGCAGTTTATCTAGTTTCGACAATCAGCCCCAGCATTTT.

The chain carries TRBV28 and TRBJ2-7, with TRBD2 matching 9 bases. Germline V gene lookup returns CDR1 MDHEN and CDR2 SYDVKM. Germline trimming cut 6 bases from V and 2 bases from J; bases unmatched to any gene: 5. CDR3 length equals 14 residues. The CDR3 is CASRRSSGTYEQYF. As DNA, the CDR3 is TGTGCCAGCAGAAGGTCTAGCGGGACCTACGAGCAGTACTTC.

This clonotype appeared many times. V usage is TRBV5-1 and J usage is TRBJ2-7; a weak D match, TRBD2 (6 bases). The CDR3 is made up of 14 amino acids. Trimming removed 0 bases from V and 8 bases from J, with 15 bases in between. Germline V lookup: CDR1 SGHRS, CDR2 YFSETQ. CDR3 in amino acids: CASSLGGDSTKQYF. The CDR3 nucleotides are TGCGCCAGCAGCTTGGGCGGGGATTCTACGAAGCAGTACTTC.

This clonotype was seen only once. V usage is TRBV7-3 and J usage is TRBJ2-3; no firm D call. Trimming shortened V by 1 base and J by 2 bases, and 7 bases separated the two germline ends. CDR1 and CDR2 from the germline V gene are SGHTA and FQGTGA. This CDR3 comprises 14 residues. The CDR3 here is CASSLMPDTDTQYF. For the CDR3, the DNA is TGTGCCAGCAGCTTAATGCCTGACACAGATACGCAGTATTTT.

The chain is built from TRBV20-1 and TRBJ2-7; 7 nucleotides match TRBD1. The CDR3 has 12 residues. With 1 base clipped from V and 6 bases from J, the junction kept 3 bases outside the gene matches. Germline CDR1 and CDR2: DFQATT and SNEGSKA (reference sequence). In nucleotides, the CDR3 is TGCAGTGCTAGAGGGTCAGGGGGCGAGCAGTACTTC. Its protein product is CSARGSGGEQYF.

The V gene is TRBV19, the J gene TRBJ2-7, with TRBD1 matching over 7 bases. This CDR3 has 15 residues. The germline CDR1 and CDR2 sequences are LNHDA and SQIVND (reference sequence). V was pared by 0 bases and J by 5 bases, with 7 bases of the junction left unmatched. CDR3: CASSIDQQGIDEQYF. DNA for the CDR3: TGTGCCAGTAGTATAGATCAACAGGGGATAGACGAGCAGTACTTC.